These 9 T cell receptor beta chains were sequenced from one sample in a study of CD8+ T cells in alopecia areata. Extracted from the samples, RNA was reverse transcribed into cDNA to serve as the sequencing template. The method was immunoSEQ multiplex PCR; TCRdb's version includes in-frame clones alone and lacks a portion of them. The sample shows fewer than 350,000 clones, roughly 64% of them seen only once. Treatment reported: oral pan-JAK inhibitor, 5-10 mg twice daily. Sequencing was performed on CD4+ T cells sorted from blood, taken at week 24, from a patient treated with tofacitinib. These TCRs come from a human donor with alopecia areata.

DNA for the CDR3: TGTGCCAGCAGCTTCGTTGAACGGTACAATGAGCAGTTCTTC. Protein sequence: CASSFVERYNEQFF. The V and J genes are TRBV7-2 and TRBJ2-1; D is undetermined. CDR1 is SGHTA and CDR2 is FQGNSA in the germline V gene. The CDR3 loop spans 14 amino acids. V was pared by 3 bases and J by 4 bases, with 10 bases between.

The chain has TRBV6-5 and TRBJ1-5; D may be TRBD1 (5 bases). This CDR3 spans 15 amino acids. Trimming left V 8 bases short and J 6 bases short, with 20 bases between. Germline V gives CDR1 MNHEY, CDR2 SVGAGI. This chain's CDR3 is CASAPFPGPPQPQHF. As DNA, the CDR3 is TGTGCCAGCGCCCCTTTCCCAGGGCCCCCTCAGCCCCAGCATTTT.

V usage is TRBV15 and J usage is TRBJ1-2, with TRBD1 identical over 7 bases. The CDR3 is made up of 14 amino acids. Germline V CDR1 and CDR2: LNHNV, YYDKDF (reference sequence). Losses at the gene ends were 3 bases for V and 4 bases for J; bases not matched to a gene: 5. Written as DNA, the CDR3 is TGTGCCACCAGCAGGGACAGGAGGGCCTATGGCTACACCTTC. This encodes CATSRDRRAYGYTF.

V and J are TRBV2 and TRBJ2-6; D uncertain. CDR3 size: 14 residues. V was trimmed by 8 bases and J by 0 bases, leaving 8 bases between them. Germline CDR1 and CDR2: SNHLY and FYNNEI. The CDR3 region is CASLVASGANVLTF. In DNA, the CDR3 is TGTGCCAGCCTTGTTGCCTCTGGGGCCAACGTCCTGACTTTC. Variable domain in full (rest from reference TRBV2 and TRBJ2-6): EPEVTQTPSHQVTQMGQEVILRCVPISNHLYFYWYRQILGQKVEFLVSFYNNEISEKSEIFDDQFSVERPDGSNFTLKIRSTKLEDSAMYFCASLVASGANVLTFGAGSRLTVL.

The V and J genes are TRBV5-6 and TRBJ1-2; D might be TRBD1 (6 bases). The germline V gene encodes CDR1 SGHDT and CDR2 YYEEEE. The CDR3 has 15 amino acids. The V gene lost 1 base and the J gene lost 8 bases, with 18 bases spanning the gap. DNA for the CDR3: TGTGCCAGCAGCTTGTGGGCCTCGGGACAACGGGGCTACACCTTC. It encodes CASSLWASGQRGYTF.

This clone turned up a few times. This chain uses TRBV19 with TRBJ1-5; TRBD1 is a possible D gene (6 bases). The CDR3 has 15 residues. The V gene's germline CDR1 is LNHDA and CDR2 SQIVND (reference sequence). Trimming shortened V by 6 bases and J by 5 bases, and 17 bases separated the two germline ends. CDR3: CASSALQGEYQPQHF. The CDR3 bases are TGTGCCAGTAGCGCCCTACAGGGAGAATATCAGCCCCAGCATTTT. Combining the CDR3 with reference TRBV19 and TRBJ1-5 gives the whole variable domain DGGITQSPKYLFRKEGQNVTLSCEQNLNHDAMYWYRQDPGQGLRLIYYSQIVNDFQKGDIAEGYSVSREKKESFPLTVTSAQKNPTAFYLCASSALQGEYQPQHFGDGTRLSIL.

This clone has only a few counts. The V gene is TRBV28, the J gene TRBJ1-2; 8 bases line up with TRBD1. J was trimmed by 1 base and V by 6 bases; bases with no gene match: 7. The CDR3 has 15 amino acids. Germline V gives CDR1 MDHEN, CDR2 SYDVKM. In nucleotides, the CDR3 is TGTGCCAGCAGACCCCAGGACAGGGTTAACTATGGCTACACCTTC. Its protein is CASRPQDRVNYGYTF.

The chain combines TRBV4-2 with TRBJ1-2; D remains ambiguous. V lost 4 bases and J lost 5, with 20 bases in between. Germline values: CDR1 LGHNA, CDR2 YNFKEQ. CDR3 length equals 16 residues. The CDR3 protein is CASSPQSAESFYGYTF. CDR3 in DNA: TGTGCCAGCAGCCCGCAGTCGGCAGAGAGTTTTTATGGCTACACCTTC.

The chain recombines TRBV6-5 with TRBJ1-5; D unresolved. The CDR3 spans 12 residues. Germline CDR1 reads MNHEY; CDR2 reads SVGAGI. Trimming cost V 6 bases and J 4 bases, with 7 bases left between them. The CDR3 here is CASSQRNQPQHF. DNA of the CDR3: TGTGCCAGCAGCCAGAGGAATCAGCCCCAGCATTTT.